This T cell receptor (beta chain) is from a study of shared clonotypes between healthy human individuals. Findings and limits, study-wide: Even with large depth, rarefaction showed that sorted-subset sequencing was incomplete.

Sequenced by immunoSEQ multiplex PCR; TCRdb stores in-frame clones only, minus some. In the table there are about 2.3 million clones, 85% to 95% of which are singletons. From germline, CDR1 is SGHRS and CDR2 YFSETQ. The CDR3 sequence is 14 residues long. The germline V and J ends were trimmed by 0 bases and 4 bases, with 11 bases remaining between them. On this clone itself: What it recognizes is unknown.

The TCR comes from a young man in good health. Some clones in this sample may be carry-over from other donors' samples. The V gene is TRBV5-1, the J gene TRBJ2-7, with D perhaps matching TRBD1 (5 bases). Sequencing was carried out using naive CD4+ T cells from PBMCs. As for subset: CD45RA+ positively selected. The CDR3 sequence is CASSLAHQGYEQYF. In DNA form, the CDR3 reads TGCGCCAGCAGCTTGGCCCACCAGGGATACGAGCAGTACTTC.